Following are 17 T cell receptor beta chains from one sample sequenced in a study of human versus mouse CDR3 diversity and MHC coevolution. Method: immunoSEQ multiplex PCR; TCRdb's copy keeps in-frame clones and lacks some. Found here are approximately 81,000 clones, about 93% of them singletons; the top ten hold about 1.4%. Sequenced input: naive CD4+ T cells from blood. Subset of the sample: CD45RO-negative CD62L-positive naive CD4 T cells. The source of these receptors is a person between 25 and 69 years old in good health.

J is TRBJ1-1 and V is TRBV4-3; D gene uncertain. Germline V gives CDR1 LGHNA, CDR2 YSLEER. The CDR3 spans 16 residues. V was cut by 0 bases and J by 5 bases, with 16 bases left in between. This CDR3 reads CASSQDPIPRRTEAFF. In nucleotides, the CDR3 is TGCGCCAGCAGCCAAGATCCTATACCCAGGAGGACTGAAGCTTTCTTT.

V is TRBV5-4 and J is TRBJ2-5; tentatively, D is TRBD1 (5 bases). Judging by the DNA end, TRBJ2-7 fits better; the J call may be wrong. This CDR3 is 14 amino acids long. Germline loops: CDR1 SGHNT, CDR2 YYREEE (reference sequence). This CDR3 reads CASSLQQRDSEQYF. DNA of the CDR3: TGTGCCAGCAGCTTGCAACAGAGAGACAGCGAGCAGTACTTC.

This clone came up once. This chain uses TRBV18 with TRBJ2-7; D possibly corresponds to TRBD2 (6 bases). Germline CDR1 is KGHSH and CDR2 is LQKENI. V gave up 3 bases and J gave up 4 bases, with 7 bases separating them. The CDR3 consists of 12 residues. The CDR3 loop is CASSPGRYEQYF. CDR3 DNA sequence: TGTGCCAGCTCACCTGGGAGGTACGAGCAGTACTTC.

The chain employs TRBV10-3 and TRBJ2-5, with 7 bases lining up with TRBD1. The end of the DNA fits TRBJ2-7 better, so the J call may be wrong. This CDR3 is built from 15 residues. Germline V gene lookup returns CDR1 ENHRY and CDR2 SYGVKD. The CDR3 protein is CAIRERGQAGGEQYF. In DNA form, the CDR3 reads TGTGCCATCAGAGAGCGCGGACAGGCTGGGGGCGAGCAGTACTTC.

The chain carries TRBV9 and TRBJ1-5; D unclear. The CDR3 runs to 14 residues. Germline CDR1 and CDR2: SGDLS and YYNGEE. V was pared by 0 bases and J by 7 bases, with 11 bases between. In nucleotides, the CDR3 is TGTGCCAGCAGCGTAGAGAGGGAGGGCCAGCCCCAGCATTTT. Protein: CASSVEREGQPQHF. Using reference TRBV9 and TRBJ1-5 for the parts outside the CDR3, the full variable domain is DSGVTQTPKHLITATGQRVTLRCSPRSGDLSVYWYQQSLDQGLQFLIQYYNGEERAKGNILERFSAQQFPDLHSELNLSSLELGDSALYFCASSVEREGQPQHFGDGTRLSIL.

CDR3 residues: CASSAAGEGSTEAFF. The CDR3 DNA is TGTGCCAGCTCGGCCGCAGGGGAAGGGTCCACTGAAGCTTTCTTT. This sequence joins TRBV18 and TRBJ1-1, with D tentatively TRBD1 (6 bases). Germline lookup yields CDR1 KGHSH and CDR2 LQKENI. This CDR3 has 15 amino acids. Trimming removed 6 bases from V and 4 bases from J, with 18 bases in between.

The CDR3 sequence is CASSLEPVQGLAGTNEQFF. Here the CDR3 DNA reads TGTGCCAGCAGCTTAGAGCCGGTGCAGGGACTAGCGGGAACCAATGAGCAGTTCTTC. This chain joins TRBV11-2 and TRBJ2-1; 13 positions match TRBD2. The CDR3 spans 19 residues. Losses at the gene ends were 0 bases for V and 6 bases for J; bases not matched to a gene: 11. Germline CDR1 reads SGHAT; CDR2 reads FQNNGV.

The rearrangement joins TRBV7-6 to TRBJ2-5; 12 bases map to TRBD2. The V and J ends lost 5 bases and 4 bases, in that order; junction bases with no gene match: 8. Germline V gives CDR1 SGHVS, CDR2 FNYEAQ. The CDR3 has 16 amino acids. The CDR3 is CASSASSGRAVETQYF. CDR3 sequence (DNA): TGTGCCAGCAGCGCCTCTAGCGGGAGGGCCGTAGAGACCCAGTACTTC. Variable domain in full (rest from reference TRBV7-6 and TRBJ2-5): GAGVSQSPRYKVTKRGQDVALRCDPISGHVSLYWYRQALGQGPEFLTYFNYEAQQDKSGLPNDRFSAERPEGSISTLTIQRTEQRDSAMYRCASSASSGRAVETQYFGPGTRLLVL.

This clone was found once. This chain connects TRBV7-2 to TRBJ2-5, with TRBD2 matching over 10 bases. V lost 1 base, J lost 4 bases, and 3 bases stayed unmatched. Per the germline V gene, CDR1 is SGHTA and CDR2 is FQGNSA. CDR3 length: 15 amino acids. This CDR3 reads CASSLGVAGGETQYF. The CDR3 DNA sequence: TGTGCCAGCAGCTTAGGAGTAGCGGGAGGAGAGACCCAGTACTTC.

The chain combines TRBV5-4 with TRBJ1-2; 7 bases map to TRBD1. J was trimmed by 3 bases and V by 2 bases; bases with no gene match: 4. Germline V gene lookup returns CDR1 SGHNT and CDR2 YYREEE (reference sequence). The CDR3 covers 14 residues. In DNA form, the CDR3 reads TGTGCCAGCAGCTTTAACAGGGGTGACTATGGCTACACCTTC. Amino acids: CASSFNRGDYGYTF. The full variable domain, rest sourced from reference TRBV5-4 and TRBJ1-2, is ETGVTQSPTHLIKTRGQQVTLRCSSQSGHNTVSWYQQALGQGPQFIFQYYREEENGRGNFPPRFSGLQFPNYSSELNVNALELDDSALYLCASSFNRGDYGYTFGSGTRLTVV.

DNA for the CDR3: TGTGCCAGTAGTACGTCCGGGACAGGTAAAGAGACCCAGTACTTC. Amino acids: CASSTSGTGKETQYF. The chain joins TRBV19 to TRBJ2-5; 8 bases map to TRBD1. V shed 4 bases, J shed 3 bases, and the junction held 7 bases outside the gene matches. The germline gives CDR1 LNHDA, CDR2 SQIVND (reference sequence). The CDR3 is 15 residues long.

This chain links TRBV5-1 with TRBJ1-2, with TRBD1 identical over 10 bases. The V and J ends lost 5 bases and 2 bases, in that order; junction bases with no gene match: 9. Per the germline V gene, CDR1 is SGHRS and CDR2 is YFSETQ. The CDR3 is 16 residues long. CDR3 DNA sequence: TGCGCCAGCAGTCTTAACCCGGGACAGGGGAACTATGGCTACACCTTC. It yields the protein CASSLNPGQGNYGYTF. Drawing the rest from reference TRBV5-1 and TRBJ1-2, the complete variable domain is KAGVTQTPRYLIKTRGQQVTLSCSPISGHRSVSWYQQTPGQGLQFLFEYFSETQRNKGNFPGRFSGRQFSNSRSEMNVSTLELGDSALYLCASSLNPGQGNYGYTFGSGTRLTVV.

CDR3 protein: CASSPQLAGDNEQFF. CDR3 sequence (DNA): TGTGCCAGCTCACCACAACTAGCGGGGGACAATGAGCAGTTCTTC. This chain connects TRBV18 to TRBJ2-1, with TRBD2 matching over 11 bases. CDR1 is KGHSH, CDR2 LQKENI, per germline. The length of the CDR3 is 15 residues. Trimming took 1 base from V and 5 from J; bases not matched to a gene: 1.

This chain's CDR3 is CASSPAENTEAFF. CDR3 bases: TGCGCCAGCAGTCCGGCGGAAAACACTGAAGCTTTCTTT. The chain carries TRBV4-3 and TRBJ1-1; D is unresolved. Trimming took off 6 bases at V and 2 bases at J, with 10 bases between the two ends. The CDR3 sequence is 13 residues long. Germline V gives CDR1 LGHNA, CDR2 YSLEER.

V is TRBV19 and J is TRBJ1-2; 10 bases agree with TRBD1. This CDR3 contains 13 residues. In germline, CDR1 is LNHDA, CDR2 SQIVND (reference sequence). V lost 9 bases to trimming and J lost 6 bases; unmatched junction nucleotides: 7. CDR3 sequence (DNA): TGTGCCAGCCAGTGGACAGGGGGGAATGGCTACACCTTC. It translates to CASQWTGGNGYTF.

The chain combines TRBV18 with TRBJ1-5, with D possibly matching TRBD1 (6 bases). Trimming pared 3 bases from V and 2 bases from J, leaving 11 bases between. This CDR3 contains 15 residues. Germline loops: CDR1 KGHSH, CDR2 LQKENI. The CDR3 spells CASSPGGAGNQPQHF. The CDR3 nucleotides are TGTGCCAGCTCACCGGGGGGGGCGGGCAATCAGCCCCAGCATTTT.

This chain joins TRBV30 and TRBJ2-5; TRBD2 agrees at 7 bases. CDR1 and CDR2 (germline): GTSNPN, SVGIG (reference sequence). The CDR3 is 13 amino acids. V shed 0 bases and J 11 bases; nucleotides not matched to a gene: 9. CDR3 DNA sequence: TGTGCCTGGAGTGTCGGCAGGGCGGGGGAGCAGTACTTC. This gives the protein CAWSVGRAGEQYF. Full variable domain (outside the CDR3, taken from reference TRBV30 and TRBJ2-5): SQTIHQWPATLVQPVGSPLSLECTVEGTSNPNLYWYRQAAGRGLQLLFYSVGIGQISSEVPQNLSASRPQDRQFILSSKKLLLSDSGFYLCAWSVGRAGEQYFGPGTRLLVL.